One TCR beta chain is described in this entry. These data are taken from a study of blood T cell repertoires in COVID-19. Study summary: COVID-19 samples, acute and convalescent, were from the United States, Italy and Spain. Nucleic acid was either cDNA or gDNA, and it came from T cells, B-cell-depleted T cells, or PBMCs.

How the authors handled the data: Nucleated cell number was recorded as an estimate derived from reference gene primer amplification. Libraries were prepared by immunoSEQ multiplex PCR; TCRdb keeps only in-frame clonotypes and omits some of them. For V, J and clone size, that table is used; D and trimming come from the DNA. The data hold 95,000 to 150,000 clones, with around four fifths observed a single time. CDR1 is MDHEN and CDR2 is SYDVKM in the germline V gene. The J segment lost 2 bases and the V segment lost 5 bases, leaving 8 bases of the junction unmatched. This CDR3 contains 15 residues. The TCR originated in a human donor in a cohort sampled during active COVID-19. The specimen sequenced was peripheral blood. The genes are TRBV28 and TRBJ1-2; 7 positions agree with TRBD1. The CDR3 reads CASSRTRTGNYGYTF. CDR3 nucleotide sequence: TGTGCCAGCAGTCGGACGAGGACAGGCAACTATGGCTACACCTTC.